This entry concerns a single T cell receptor (beta chain). CDR3 length equals 13 residues. V was shortened by 2 bases and J by 0 bases, with 7 bases between the two germline ends. Germline V gene sequence: CDR1 GTSNPN, CDR2 SVGIG (reference sequence). The source of the sample is a study of OX40 agonist ivuxolimab in advanced cancers. Method: immunoSEQ multiplex PCR; TCRdb's copy keeps in-frame clones and lacks some. The sample includes 98,000 or so clones, approximately 92% seen only once; the top ten take approximately 0.35%. This TCR derives from an adult with an advanced solid tumor such as melanoma, head and neck, liver or kidney cancer. This rearrangement joins TRBV30 to TRBJ1-2; no clear D gene. The sample in question was CD4+ or CD8+ T cells sorted from blood, obtained in a trial of the OX40 agonist ivuxolimab. The CDR3 sequence is CAWSNIPNYGYTF. The CDR3 DNA follows: TGTGCCTGGAGTAATATTCCTAACTATGGCTACACCTTC.